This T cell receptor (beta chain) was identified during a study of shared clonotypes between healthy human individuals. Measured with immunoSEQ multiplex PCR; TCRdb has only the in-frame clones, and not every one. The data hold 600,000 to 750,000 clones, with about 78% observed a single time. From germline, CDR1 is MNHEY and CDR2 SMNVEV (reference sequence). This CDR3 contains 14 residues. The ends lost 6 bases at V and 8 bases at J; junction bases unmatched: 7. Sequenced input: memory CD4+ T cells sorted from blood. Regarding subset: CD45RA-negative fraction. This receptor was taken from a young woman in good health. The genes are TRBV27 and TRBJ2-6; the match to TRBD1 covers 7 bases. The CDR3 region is CASRNRGSPNVLTF. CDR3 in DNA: TGTGCCAGCAGAAACAGGGGATCCCCCAACGTCCTGACTTTC.